This TCR beta chain originates from a study of Siglec-9 on CD8 T cells in melanoma (dated by TCRdb to the late 2010s). For context, the study as a whole: The study examined the expression of Siglec-9 on CD8+ T cells and how Siglec-9 regulates T cells within the melanoma tumor microenvironment. Study-level results and caveats: An effector memory CD8+ T-cell subset that appeared to accumulate within melanoma tumors was reported to be marked and regulated by Siglec-9.

This clone qualifies as medium-sized (0.01 to 0.1%). Its specific antigen is unknown. Qualities for individual bases were not recorded, and no much larger clone is one base off. Receptor amplification or capture employed the immunoSEQ multiplex PCR assay. Not all clones reach the TCRdb copy of this immuneACCESS table, which keeps in-frame sequences only. Checked studies attribute under half of the gap to unresolved V genes and leave the rest unexplained. The sample data list about 30,000 clones, and around three quarters of these were observed just once. Roughly 6.3% of the sample rests with the top ten. The V end gives up 2 bases and the J end 4 bases, leaving 8 bases in the junction not matched to a gene. There are 17 amino acids in the CDR3, from cysteine to phenylalanine inclusive. Here the CDR3 DNA is all that survives: 51 bases in frame from base 1. CDR1 and CDR2, per the germline V gene, are MGHRA and YSYEKL.

The specimen was Siglec-9- CD8+ T cells sorted from blood. The intended sense of this specimen's cell subset or site label: CD8 T cells lacking Siglec-9. Recombination linked TRBV4-1 to TRBJ1-1, with 12 central nucleotides matching TRBD1. This receptor was identified in a human donor in good health. The DNA sequence is as follows: TGCGCCAGCAGCCAAAGGGGACAGGGGGCTCTGGGCACTGAAGCTTTCTTT. Its protein reads: CASSQRGQGALGTEAFF.